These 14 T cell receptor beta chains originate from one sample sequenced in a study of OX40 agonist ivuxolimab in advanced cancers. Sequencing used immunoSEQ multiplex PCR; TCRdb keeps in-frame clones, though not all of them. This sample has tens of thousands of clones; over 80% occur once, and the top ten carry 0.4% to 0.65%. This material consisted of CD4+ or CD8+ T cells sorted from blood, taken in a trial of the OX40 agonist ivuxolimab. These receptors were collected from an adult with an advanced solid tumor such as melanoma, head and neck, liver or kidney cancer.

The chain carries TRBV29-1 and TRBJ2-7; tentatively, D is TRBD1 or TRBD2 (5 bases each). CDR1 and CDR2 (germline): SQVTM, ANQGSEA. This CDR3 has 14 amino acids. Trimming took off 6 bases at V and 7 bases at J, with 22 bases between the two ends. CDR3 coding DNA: TGCAGCGTCGTATTTTCAAATGGGGGTGAGGAGCAGTACTTC. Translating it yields CSVVFSNGGEEQYF.

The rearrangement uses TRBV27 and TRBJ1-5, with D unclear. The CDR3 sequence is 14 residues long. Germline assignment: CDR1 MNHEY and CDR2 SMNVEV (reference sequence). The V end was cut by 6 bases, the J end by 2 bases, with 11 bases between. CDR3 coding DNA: TGTGCCAGCAGCGGGTCGAGGGGCAATCAGCCCCAGCATTTT. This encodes CASSGSRGNQPQHF.

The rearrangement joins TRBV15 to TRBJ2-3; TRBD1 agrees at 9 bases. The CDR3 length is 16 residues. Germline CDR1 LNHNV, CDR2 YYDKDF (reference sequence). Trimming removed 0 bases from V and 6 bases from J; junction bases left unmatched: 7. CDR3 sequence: CATSRDPTGGEDTQYF. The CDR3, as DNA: TGTGCCACCAGCAGAGACCCGACAGGGGGGGAGGATACGCAGTATTTT.

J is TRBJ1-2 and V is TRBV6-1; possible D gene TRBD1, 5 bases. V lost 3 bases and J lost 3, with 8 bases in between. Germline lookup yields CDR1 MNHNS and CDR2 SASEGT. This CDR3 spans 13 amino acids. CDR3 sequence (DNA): TGTGCCAGCAGTGAGGACACCTACTATGGCTACACCTTC. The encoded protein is CASSEDTYYGYTF.

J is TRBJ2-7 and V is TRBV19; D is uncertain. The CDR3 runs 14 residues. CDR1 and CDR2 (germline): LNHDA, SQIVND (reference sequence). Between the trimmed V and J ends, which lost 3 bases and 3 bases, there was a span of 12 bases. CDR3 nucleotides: TGTGCCAGTAGTATGCAAGGTGCTCTCTACGAGCAGTACTTC. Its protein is CASSMQGALYEQYF.

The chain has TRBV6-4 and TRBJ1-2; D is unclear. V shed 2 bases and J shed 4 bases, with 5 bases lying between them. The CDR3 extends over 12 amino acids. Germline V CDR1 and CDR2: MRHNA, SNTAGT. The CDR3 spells CASSDAGYGYTF. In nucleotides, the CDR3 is TGTGCCAGCAGTGACGCGGGCTATGGCTACACCTTC.

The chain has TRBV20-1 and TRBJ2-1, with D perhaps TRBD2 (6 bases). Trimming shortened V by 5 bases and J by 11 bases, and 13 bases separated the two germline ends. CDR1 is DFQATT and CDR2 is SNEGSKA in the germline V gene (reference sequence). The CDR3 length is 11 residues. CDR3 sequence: CSAQGGPQQFF. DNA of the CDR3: TGCAGTGCTCAAGGAGGGCCACAGCAGTTCTTC.

The CDR3 sequence is CASSQWVGSQETQYF. The CDR3 nucleotides are TGTGCCAGCAGCCAATGGGTCGGGAGCCAAGAGACCCAGTACTTC. This rearrangement joins TRBV4-2 to TRBJ2-5, with D possibly being TRBD2 (6 bases). This CDR3 has 15 residues. V was trimmed by 2 bases and J by 1 base, leaving 11 bases between them. Germline values: CDR1 LGHNA, CDR2 YNFKEQ.

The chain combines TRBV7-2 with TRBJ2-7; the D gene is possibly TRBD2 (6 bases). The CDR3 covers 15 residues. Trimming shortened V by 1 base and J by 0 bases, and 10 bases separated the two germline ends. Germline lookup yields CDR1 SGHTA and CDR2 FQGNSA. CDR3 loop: CASSLGGTVSYEQYF. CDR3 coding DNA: TGTGCCAGCAGCTTAGGCGGGACGGTCTCCTACGAGCAGTACTTC.

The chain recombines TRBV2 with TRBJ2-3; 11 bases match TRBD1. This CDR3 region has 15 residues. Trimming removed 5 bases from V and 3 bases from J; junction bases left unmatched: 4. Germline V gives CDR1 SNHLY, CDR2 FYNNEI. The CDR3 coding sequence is TGTGCCAGCAGTCGGGACAGGGGGAGGACAGATACGCAGTATTTT. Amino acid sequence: CASSRDRGRTDTQYF.

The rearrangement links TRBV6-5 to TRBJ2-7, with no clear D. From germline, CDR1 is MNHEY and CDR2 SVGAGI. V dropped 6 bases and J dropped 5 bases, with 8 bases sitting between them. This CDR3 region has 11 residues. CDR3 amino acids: CASSRANEQYF. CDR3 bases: TGTGCCAGCAGCCGGGCCAACGAGCAGTACTTC.

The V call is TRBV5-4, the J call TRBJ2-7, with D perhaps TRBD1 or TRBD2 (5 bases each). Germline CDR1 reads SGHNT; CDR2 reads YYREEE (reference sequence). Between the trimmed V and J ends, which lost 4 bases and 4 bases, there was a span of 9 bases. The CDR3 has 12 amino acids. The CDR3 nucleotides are TGTGCCAGCAGCCGGGACCTTTACGAGCAGTACTTC. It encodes CASSRDLYEQYF.

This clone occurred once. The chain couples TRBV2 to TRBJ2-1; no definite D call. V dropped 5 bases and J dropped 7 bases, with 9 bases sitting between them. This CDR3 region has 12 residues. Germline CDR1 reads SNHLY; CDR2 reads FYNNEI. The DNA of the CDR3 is TGTGCCAGCAGTCCCCAGGAGAATGAGCAGTTCTTC. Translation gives CASSPQENEQFF.

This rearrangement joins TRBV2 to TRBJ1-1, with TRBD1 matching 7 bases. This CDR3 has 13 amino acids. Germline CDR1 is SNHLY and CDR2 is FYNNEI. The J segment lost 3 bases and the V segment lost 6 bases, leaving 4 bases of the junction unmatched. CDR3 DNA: TGTGCCAGCAGAGTGCAGGGGGACACTGAAGCTTTCTTT. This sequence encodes CASRVQGDTEAFF.